The T cell receptor (beta chain) under discussion was sequenced for a study of cytomegalovirus exposure and HLA in healthy donors. Overall study context: An early data release held some 89 million unique TCRs from HLA-typed donors.

Regarding the study as a whole: Later analysis demonstrated an association between a missense DCLRE1C variant and TCR beta V- and J-gene trimming.

On this clone itself: Its antigen is still unknown.

PCR used 60 Vbeta primers and 13 Jbeta primers. Sequenced by immunoSEQ multiplex PCR; TCRdb stores in-frame clones only, minus some. The table records about 230,000 clones, approximately 90% of them present only once. V was shortened by 4 bases and J by 3 bases, with 13 bases between the two germline ends. The germline V gene encodes CDR1 SGHDT and CDR2 YYEEEE. The CDR3 spans 14 residues. The clonotype was recovered from a woman younger than 35 in good health and CMV-seronegative. The V call is TRBV5-6, the J call TRBJ1-2; D might be TRBD1 (6 bases). The sample comprised PBMCs. The CDR3 reads CASSTPGVYYGYTF. CDR3 coding DNA: TGTGCCAGCAGCACTCCAGGGGTATACTATGGCTACACCTTC.